The text below deals with one TCR beta chain. Its cognate antigen is unknown. The CDR3 spans 14 residues. V was clipped by 5 bases and J by 0 bases, with 11 bases between them. In germline, CDR1 is SGHAT, CDR2 FQNNGV. The data were taken from a study of Tregs in tolerant kidney transplant recipients. General observations from the study: Expanding Tregs on activated donor B cells appeared to best identify donor-specific TCRbeta clones.

The nonmyeloablative bone marrow transplants came from related graft donors, with transient mixed chimerism. Thawed PBMCs were FACS-sorted into unstimulated CD4+CD25+CD127- regulatory T cells, CD4+CD25- non-regulatory cells, CD4 and CD8 cells. The assay was immunoSEQ multiplex PCR, and TCRdb's table has in-frame clones only and misses some. The sample has about 81,000 clones; 91% are singletons. The specimen was CD4+ T cells from blood (PBMCs), collected 24 months after the transplant. The receptor's source is a human patient who received a combined kidney and bone marrow transplant. Some T cells may possibly be graft donor cells. The chain links TRBV11-2 to TRBJ2-7, with D maybe TRBD2 (5 bases). Here the CDR3 reads CASSKSGSSYEQYF. The DNA of the CDR3 is TGTGCCAGCAGCAAATCGGGGAGCTCCTACGAGCAGTACTTC.